The 27 T cell receptor beta chains below all came from one sample that was sequenced in a study of shared clonotypes between healthy human individuals. Sequencing used immunoSEQ multiplex PCR; TCRdb keeps in-frame clones, though not all of them. The sample has about 2.2 million clones, 85% to 95% seen once. It was CD45RO-negative cells, positively selected for CCR7, that made up naive CD8 cells, with terminally differentiated effector memory CD45RA+ cells excluded. The specimen was naive CD8+ T cells from PBMCs. The receptor source for this set is a man between 18 and 29 years old in good health. Some clones in this sample may be carry-over from other donors' samples.

This chain uses TRBV11-3 with TRBJ1-2; D possibly corresponds to TRBD1 (5 bases). This CDR3 is 12 amino acids long. Looked up from germline, CDR1 is SGHNT and CDR2 is YENEEA. Deletions cut 3 bases from V and 7 bases from J, with 9 bases between. The CDR3 DNA sequence: TGTGCCAGCAGCTTTGGAGGGGCTGGCTACACCTTC. Its protein product is CASSFGGAGYTF. Using reference TRBV11-3 and TRBJ1-2 for the parts outside the CDR3, the full variable domain is EAGVVQSPRYKIIEKKQPVAFWCNPISGHNTLYWYLQNLGQGPELLIRYENEEAVDDSQLPKDRFSAERLKGVDSTLKIQPAELGDSAVYLCASSFGGAGYTFGSGTRLTVV.

The chain combines TRBV7-2 with TRBJ2-7; no clear D. The CDR3 is made up of 14 amino acids. V was trimmed by 5 bases and J by 5 bases, leaving 16 bases between them. The V gene's germline CDR1 is SGHTA and CDR2 FQGNSA. The CDR3 nucleotides are TGTGCCAGCAGCCCTACTACGGGTGTGCACGAGCAGTACTTC. Residues: CASSPTTGVHEQYF.

V is TRBV29-1 and J is TRBJ1-1; D unresolved. Deletions cut 4 bases from V and 6 bases from J, with 6 bases between. There are 10 residues in the CDR3. Per the germline V gene, CDR1 is SQVTM and CDR2 is ANQGSEA. The CDR3 nucleotides are TGCAGCGTTGTAGTCTCTGAAGCTTTCTTT. Translation: CSVVVSEAFF.

This clone was detected only once. The chain is built from TRBV11-2 and TRBJ2-3, with TRBD2 matching 8 bases. The CDR3 is 16 amino acids. Germline-derived CDR1 and CDR2 are SGHAT and FQNNGV. J lost 0 bases, V lost 3 bases, and 5 bases had no gene match. Here the CDR3 reads CASSLIQRGSTDTQYF. In DNA, the CDR3 is TGTGCCAGCAGCTTGATCCAGCGGGGGAGCACAGATACGCAGTATTTT.

With regard to this clone: Other DNA sequences in the same sample also yield this CDR3. The genes are TRBV27 and TRBJ2-5; TRBD2 might be the D (5 bases). The germline V and J ends were trimmed by 2 bases and 5 bases, with 9 bases remaining between them. Germline V gene sequence: CDR1 MNHEY, CDR2 SMNVEV (reference sequence). The CDR3 length is 13 residues. The CDR3 nucleotides are TGTGCCAGCAGTTTAGGCGGGTGGGAGACCCAGTACTTC. Amino acid sequence: CASSLGGWETQYF.

The chain couples TRBV7-8 to TRBJ1-1, with D perhaps TRBD1 (6 bases). The CDR3 extends over 16 amino acids. V lost 1 base to trimming and J lost 1 base, with 13 bases between them. The germline V gene has CDR1 SGHVS and CDR2 FQNEAQ. This CDR3 reads CASSLDAFRGNTEAFF. As DNA, the CDR3 is TGTGCCAGCAGCTTAGATGCTTTCAGGGGGAACACTGAAGCTTTCTTT.

This chain connects TRBV27 to TRBJ2-7; tentative D call: TRBD2 (6 bases). The germline V gene has CDR1 MNHEY and CDR2 SMNVEV (reference sequence). V was shortened by 7 bases and J by 6 bases, with 25 bases between the two germline ends. This CDR3 has 16 residues. CDR3 sequence reads: CASNPMGVEGPREQYF. The CDR3 region has the DNA TGTGCCAGCAACCCCATGGGCGTGGAGGGACCTCGCGAGCAGTACTTC.

The chain links TRBV2 to TRBJ2-3, with D unclear. The CDR3 sequence is 10 residues long. Per the germline V gene, CDR1 is SNHLY and CDR2 is FYNNEI. With 10 bases removed from V and 11 bases from J, the gap between germline ends came to 13 bases. DNA of the CDR3: TGTGCCATCCGGACCCTCATGCAGTATTTT. This codes for CAIRTLMQYF.

The table lists this clone with a count of one. Other DNA sequences from this sample encode an identical CDR3 as well. This chain joins TRBV27 and TRBJ2-1; D is uncertain. CDR3 length: 14 amino acids. CDR1 and CDR2 (germline): MNHEY, SMNVEV (reference sequence). Trimming cost V 7 bases and J 3 bases, with 13 bases left between them. In nucleotides, the CDR3 is TGTGCCAGCACCCCCCTGGGCAGCTACAATGAGCAGTTCTTC. Its translation: CASTPLGSYNEQFF.

The chain couples TRBV29-1 to TRBJ2-7, with D possibly being TRBD2 (6 bases). CDR1 SQVTM and CDR2 ANQGSEA come from the germline V gene. The V gene lost 0 bases and the J gene lost 0 bases, with 12 bases spanning the gap. The CDR3 is 15 residues long. In DNA, the CDR3 is TGCAGCGTTGAAGATGGAGGGGCCCTCTCCTACGAGCAGTACTTC. The encoded protein is CSVEDGGALSYEQYF.

The chain couples TRBV4-2 to TRBJ2-5; D is uncertain. The CDR3 has 13 amino acids. CDR1 and CDR2 from the germline V gene are LGHNA and YNFKEQ. Trimming stripped 0 bases from V and 6 bases from J, with 8 bases between. The CDR3 protein is CASSQDLRKTQYF. The CDR3, as DNA: TGTGCCAGCAGCCAAGATCTCCGAAAGACCCAGTACTTC.

This chain connects TRBV4-3 to TRBJ2-7; TRBD2 matches 8 bases. The CDR3 length is 15 residues. Germline CDR1 LGHNA, CDR2 YSLEER. Trimming at V came to 0 bases and at J to 1 base, leaving 2 bases not matched to a gene. CDR3 in amino acids: CASSQEREESYEQYF. The CDR3 DNA follows: TGCGCCAGCAGCCAAGAGCGGGAGGAATCCTACGAGCAGTACTTC.

DNA of the CDR3: TGTGCCAGCAGCCCCACACAGGGGGCGAACACTGAAGCTTTCTTT. Protein: CASSPTQGANTEAFF. V and J are TRBV28 and TRBJ1-1; 9 nucleotides line up with TRBD1. The trim removed 6 bases at V and 1 base at J, leaving 6 bases unmatched. CDR3 length equals 15 residues. Germline CDR1 reads MDHEN; CDR2 reads SYDVKM. Combining the CDR3 with reference TRBV28 and TRBJ1-1 gives the whole variable domain DVKVTQSSRYLVKRTGEKVFLECVQDMDHENMFWYRQDPGLGLRLIYFSYDVKMKEKGDIPEGYSVSREKKERFSLILESASTNQTSMYLCASSPTQGANTEAFFGQGTRLTVV.

The rearrangement uses TRBV27 and TRBJ2-3; D unresolved. The V and J ends lost 5 bases and 0 bases respectively, with 9 bases between them. Germline V gene lookup returns CDR1 MNHEY and CDR2 SMNVEV (reference sequence). This CDR3 is built from 14 residues. CDR3 region: CASSPLISTDTQYF. The DNA of the CDR3 is TGTGCCAGCAGTCCACTTATTAGCACAGATACGCAGTATTTT.

The chain has TRBV29-1 and TRBJ2-7; D might be TRBD2 (5 bases). Between the trimmed V and J ends, which lost 4 bases and 1 base, there was a span of 11 bases. This CDR3 comprises 13 residues. Germline loops: CDR1 SQVTM, CDR2 ANQGSEA. This chain's CDR3 is CSVALLGSYEQYF. CDR3 in DNA: TGCAGCGTTGCCTTACTAGGGTCCTACGAGCAGTACTTC.

The J gene is TRBJ2-7, the V gene TRBV4-1, with 7 bases identical to TRBD1. Germline CDR1 is MGHRA and CDR2 is YSYEKL. V gave up 3 bases and J gave up 0 bases; unmatched junction bases: 5. The CDR3 covers 15 residues. CDR3 amino acids: CASSHPDRSSYEQYF. CDR3 coding DNA: TGCGCCAGCAGCCACCCGGACAGGAGCTCCTACGAGCAGTACTTC.

This clone occurred once. The chain couples TRBV13 to TRBJ2-3; D is possibly TRBD1 (6 bases). The CDR3 sequence is 16 residues long. Per the germline V gene, CDR1 is PRHDT and CDR2 is FYEKMQ (reference sequence). V lost 2 bases to trimming and J lost 2 bases, with 14 bases between them. The CDR3 loop reads CASSLTPGHATDTQYF. CDR3 bases: TGTGCCAGCAGCTTAACCCCGGGACATGCCACAGATACGCAGTATTTT.

The chain combines TRBV9 with TRBJ2-1, with D unresolved. Germline V CDR1 and CDR2: SGDLS, YYNGEE. V gave up 0 bases and J gave up 4 bases, with 8 bases separating them. The CDR3 spans 14 residues. The CDR3 sequence is CASSVGQRYNEQFF. The CDR3 DNA reads TGTGCCAGCAGCGTAGGTCAACGATACAATGAGCAGTTCTTC.

V usage is TRBV6-6 and J usage is TRBJ1-2, with D possibly matching TRBD1 (5 bases). The CDR3 is 14 amino acids. Trimming removed 10 bases at V and 8 bases at J, with 23 bases between. CDR1 is MNHNY, CDR2 SVGAGI, per germline (reference sequence). The CDR3 protein is CATVGAPRSSGYTF. Written as DNA, the CDR3 is TGTGCCACCGTTGGGGCCCCTCGTTCTTCGGGCTACACCTTC.

The CDR3 loop reads CAISELAGGGDEQFF. The DNA for the CDR3 is TGTGCCATCAGTGAGTTAGCGGGAGGGGGCGATGAGCAGTTCTTC. The V call is TRBV10-3, the J call TRBJ2-1, with 11 bases matching TRBD2. Looked up from germline, CDR1 is ENHRY and CDR2 is SYGVKD. Germline trimming cut 1 base from V and 8 bases from J; bases unmatched to any gene: 4. The CDR3 runs 15 residues.

The V gene is TRBV10-3, the J gene TRBJ1-1, with TRBD1 matching 7 bases. V gave up 2 bases and J gave up 0 bases; unmatched junction bases: 9. The CDR3 sequence is 17 residues long. From germline, CDR1 is ENHRY and CDR2 SYGVKD. CDR3 bases: TGTGCCATCAGTGAGAGGGAGACAGGGATCATGAACACTGAAGCTTTCTTT. Encoded protein: CAISERETGIMNTEAFF.

This chain links TRBV10-2 with TRBJ2-5, with 7 nucleotides matching TRBD2. Germline V CDR1 and CDR2: WSHSY, SAAADI. The V segment lost 3 bases and the J segment 1 base; nucleotides outside the gene matches: 14. CDR3 length equals 18 residues. CDR3 protein: CASSDPQRGTLRQETQYF. DNA of the CDR3: TGCGCCAGCAGTGATCCCCAGCGGGGTACCTTACGCCAAGAGACCCAGTACTTC.

The rearrangement links TRBV2 to TRBJ1-1; 9 nucleotides agree with TRBD1. The CDR3 covers 16 residues. Germline V lookup: CDR1 SNHLY, CDR2 FYNNEI. J gave up 0 bases and V 2 bases, and 4 bases lay outside the gene matches. In nucleotides, the CDR3 is TGTGCCAGCAGTGAACCGGGACAGGGTATGAACACTGAAGCTTTCTTT. It encodes CASSEPGQGMNTEAFF.

This rearrangement joins TRBV27 to TRBJ1-2, with D unresolved. The CDR3 has 13 amino acids. Germline V gene data show CDR1 as MNHEY and CDR2 as SMNVEV (reference sequence). The V end was cut by 8 bases, the J end by 2 bases, with 12 bases between. Written as DNA, the CDR3 is TGTGCCAGCGGACGAGTAGAGAACTATGGCTACACCTTC. It is translated as CASGRVENYGYTF.

Worth noting for this clone: Other DNA sequences in this sample translate to the same CDR3. In nucleotides, the CDR3 is TGTGCCAGCAGCTTTGGGTCTTCCTACGAGCAGTACTTC. As protein: CASSFGSSYEQYF. The rearrangement joins TRBV7-9 to TRBJ2-7; D gene ambiguous. The ends were cut back, 3 bases at V and 1 base at J, with 7 bases in the middle. CDR1 SEHNR and CDR2 FQNEAQ come from the germline V gene (reference sequence). CDR3 length: 13 residues.

The chain employs TRBV7-2 and TRBJ2-5; TRBD2 aligns across 9 bases. CDR3 length: 15 amino acids. The junction had 6 bases not matched to a gene; V was cut back by 3 bases and J by 4 bases. Germline loops: CDR1 SGHTA, CDR2 FQGNSA. CDR3 region: CASSFGGRVGETQYF. In DNA, the CDR3 is TGTGCCAGCAGCTTTGGCGGGAGGGTTGGAGAGACCCAGTACTTC.

Worth noting for this clone: The identical CDR3 is also encoded by other nucleotide sequences in the sample. V usage is TRBV2 and J usage is TRBJ1-5; 7 bases match TRBD1. The CDR3 is 14 residues long. Per germline, CDR1 SNHLY and CDR2 FYNNEI. The V segment lost 3 bases and the J segment 4 bases; nucleotides outside the gene matches: 3. The CDR3 DNA is TGTGCCAGCAGTGACGGGACAGCTAATCAGCCCCAGCATTTT. Translation gives CASSDGTANQPQHF.